This TCR beta chain was captured by sequencing in a study of blood T cell repertoires in COVID-19. Whole-study context: The study drew acute and convalescent COVID-19 samples from the United States, Italy and Spain.

Per the original methods: It was from reference gene primer amplification that nucleated cell counts were estimated. Here immunoSEQ multiplex PCR was the method, and the copy in TCRdb shows in-frame clones only, minus some. V, J and clone size derive from that table, while D and trimming were established from the DNA sequence. Of about 99,000 clones in the sample, 80% to 90% are singletons; the top ten hold 4% to 6%. Trimming stripped 1 base from V and 0 bases from J, with 12 bases between. This CDR3 has 16 amino acids. From germline, CDR1 is SGHDN and CDR2 FVKESK. Material: peripheral blood. The rearrangement links TRBV14 to TRBJ1-1; TRBD1 is a possible D gene (5 bases). The source of this sequence is a man aged 55 to 69 with acute or convalescent COVID-19. CDR3 region: CASSQAGGDMNTEAFF. CDR3 in DNA: TGTGCCAGCAGCCAAGCTGGGGGGGATATGAACACTGAAGCTTTCTTT.